These 4 T cell receptor beta chains were all obtained from the same sample, sequenced in a study of shared clonotypes between healthy human individuals. Profiled with immunoSEQ multiplex PCR; TCRdb holds only in-frame clones, not every one. The repertoire holds 2 million to 2.5 million clones, approximately 96% seen once, with 0.1% to 0.15% in the top ten. Input material: naive CD4+ T cells sorted from blood. Subset reported: CD45RA+ positively selected. The receptors were sampled from a man aged 18-30 years in good health.

This clone was detected once. The chain uses TRBV11-2 and TRBJ1-3; D unresolved. From germline, CDR1 is SGHAT and CDR2 FQNNGV. The CDR3 runs to 14 residues. Trimming pared 4 bases from V and 0 bases from J, leaving 7 bases between. CDR3 in DNA: TGTGCCAGCAGCTCTGATAGCTCTGGAAACACCATATATTTT. Protein product: CASSSDSSGNTIYF. Combining the CDR3 with reference TRBV11-2 and TRBJ1-3 gives the whole variable domain EAGVAQSPRYKIIEKRQSVAFWCNPISGHATLYWYQQILGQGPKLLIQFQNNGVVDDSQLPKDRFSAERLKGVDSTLKIQPAKLEDSAVYLCASSSDSSGNTIYFGEGSWLTVV.

This chain links TRBV19 with TRBJ2-7, with D maybe TRBD1 (6 bases). This CDR3 has 15 residues. Trimming cost V 6 bases and J 2 bases, with 17 bases left between them. The germline V gene has CDR1 LNHDA and CDR2 SQIVND (reference sequence). CDR3 DNA: TGTGCCAGTAGCGCCGGGACAACTCTCGCCTACGAGCAGTACTTC. It yields the protein CASSAGTTLAYEQYF.

V gene TRBV7-2 combines with J gene TRBJ2-1, with no clear D. This CDR3 spans 13 amino acids. In germline, CDR1 is SGHTA, CDR2 FQGNSA. V dropped 4 bases and J dropped 4 bases, with 8 bases sitting between them. CDR3 region: CASSSRSYNEQFF. In DNA, the CDR3 is TGTGCCAGCAGCTCACGTTCTTACAATGAGCAGTTCTTC.

The V and J genes are TRBV2 and TRBJ2-7; D remains ambiguous. The V end lost 2 bases, the J end lost 0 bases, and 8 bases lay between the germline ends. The CDR3 has 14 residues. Germline V CDR1 and CDR2: SNHLY, FYNNEI. CDR3 in amino acids: CASSENGVSYEQYF. For the CDR3, the DNA is TGTGCCAGCAGTGAAAATGGCGTCTCCTACGAGCAGTACTTC.